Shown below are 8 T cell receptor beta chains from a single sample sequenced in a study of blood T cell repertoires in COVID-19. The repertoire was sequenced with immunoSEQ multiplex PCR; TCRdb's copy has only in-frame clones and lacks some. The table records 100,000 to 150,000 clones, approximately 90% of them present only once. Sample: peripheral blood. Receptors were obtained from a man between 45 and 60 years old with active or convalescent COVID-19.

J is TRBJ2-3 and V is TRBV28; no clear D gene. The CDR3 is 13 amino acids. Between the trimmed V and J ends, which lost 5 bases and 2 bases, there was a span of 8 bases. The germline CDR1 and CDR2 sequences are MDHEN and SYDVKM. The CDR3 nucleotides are TGTGCCAGCAGTCCGGTAAACACAGATACGCAGTATTTT. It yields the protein CASSPVNTDTQYF. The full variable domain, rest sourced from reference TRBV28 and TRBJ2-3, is DVKVTQSSRYLVKRTGEKVFLECVQDMDHENMFWYRQDPGLGLRLIYFSYDVKMKEKGDIPEGYSVSREKKERFSLILESASTNQTSMYLCASSPVNTDTQYFGPGTRLTVL.

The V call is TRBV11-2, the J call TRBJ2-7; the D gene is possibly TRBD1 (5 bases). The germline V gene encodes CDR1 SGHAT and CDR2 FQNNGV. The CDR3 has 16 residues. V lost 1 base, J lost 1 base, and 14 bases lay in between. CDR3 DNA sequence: TGTGCCAGCAGCTTAGTCCTGGGGCTCACGTCCTACGAGCAGTACTTC. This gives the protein CASSLVLGLTSYEQYF.

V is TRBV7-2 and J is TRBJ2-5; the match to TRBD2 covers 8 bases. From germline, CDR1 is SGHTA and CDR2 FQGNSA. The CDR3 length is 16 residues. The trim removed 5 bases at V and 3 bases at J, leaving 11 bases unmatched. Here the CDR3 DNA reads TGTGCCAGCAGCCATTTAAGCGGGGGTCGAAAAGAGACCCAGTACTTC. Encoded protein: CASSHLSGGRKETQYF.

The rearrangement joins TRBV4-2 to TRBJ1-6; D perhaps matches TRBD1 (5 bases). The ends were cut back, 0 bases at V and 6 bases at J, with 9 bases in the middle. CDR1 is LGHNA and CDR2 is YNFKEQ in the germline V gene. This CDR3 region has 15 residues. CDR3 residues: CASSQERGLNSPLHF. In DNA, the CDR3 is TGTGCCAGCAGCCAAGAGCGGGGACTTAATTCACCCCTCCACTTT.

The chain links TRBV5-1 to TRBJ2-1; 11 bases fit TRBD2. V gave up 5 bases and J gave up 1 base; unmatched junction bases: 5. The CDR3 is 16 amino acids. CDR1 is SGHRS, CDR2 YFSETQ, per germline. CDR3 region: CASSPTSGSSYNEQFF. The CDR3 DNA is TGCGCCAGCAGTCCTACTAGCGGGAGTTCCTACAATGAGCAGTTCTTC.

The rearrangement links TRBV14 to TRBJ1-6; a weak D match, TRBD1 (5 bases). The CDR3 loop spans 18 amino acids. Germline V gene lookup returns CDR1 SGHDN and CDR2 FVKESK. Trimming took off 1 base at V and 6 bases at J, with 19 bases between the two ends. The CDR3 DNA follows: TGTGCCAGCAGCCAAGCCTGGCAGGCGGGGCATATTAATTCACCCCTCCACTTT. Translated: CASSQAWQAGHINSPLHF.

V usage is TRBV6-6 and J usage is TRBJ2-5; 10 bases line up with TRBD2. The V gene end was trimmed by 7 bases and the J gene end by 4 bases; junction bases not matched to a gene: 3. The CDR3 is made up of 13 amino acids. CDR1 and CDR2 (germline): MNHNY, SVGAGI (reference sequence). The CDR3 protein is CASNLAGAETQYF. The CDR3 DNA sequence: TGTGCCAGCAACCTAGCGGGAGCAGAGACCCAGTACTTC.

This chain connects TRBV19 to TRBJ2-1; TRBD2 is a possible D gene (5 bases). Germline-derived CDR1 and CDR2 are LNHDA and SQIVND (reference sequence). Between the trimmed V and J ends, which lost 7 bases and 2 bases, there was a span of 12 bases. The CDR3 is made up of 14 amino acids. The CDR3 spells CASIEKRPYNEQFF. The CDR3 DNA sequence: TGTGCCAGTATCGAGAAGCGGCCCTACAATGAGCAGTTCTTC.